Below, one T cell receptor (beta chain) is given with its context. Its recognized antigen is unknown. No per-base quality is available; no much larger clone lies one base away. CDR1 and CDR2 are drawn from the germline V gene: SGDLS, YYNGEE. Relative to germline, V is missing 0 bases and J is missing 4 bases, with 5 bases of the junction outside any gene match. The CDR3 has 15 amino acids, counting the end cysteine and phenylalanine. The CDR3 DNA has 45 bases and is translated from base 1. This entry is derived from a study of beta chain features in type 1 diabetes (dated by TCRdb to 2016 to 2019). Regarding the study in general: Mean age, gender distribution, total cell number and subset yield were not different between patients and healthy donors. A total of 100 million to 110 million sorted cells were examined across all samples, and a strong correlation was observed between cell number per subset and RNA yield. In the study, TCRB repertoires of sorted circulating CD4+ T cell subsets from recently diagnosed type 1 diabetes patients were compared with those of matched healthy donors. Regulatory and stem cell-like memory subsets were isolated from only 8 patients and about eight healthy donors, whereas naive and central memory subsets came from all 28 donors. The paper as a whole reports these results and caveats: At VDJ recombination sites, type 1 diabetes patients had fewer insertions and more deleted nucleotides, which implies abnormalities in thymic rearrangement. Because cDNA was sequenced instead of genomic DNA, highly expressing activated cells could be over-represented, though the groups showed no difference in activation or CD3 levels. Naive, central memory and regulatory TCRB repertoires appeared to be more alike among patients than among healthy donors. Only small numbers of individuals were included in the HLA sub-analyses, which left unresolved whether HLA type had any influence on TCRB rearrangement. PCR might favor shorter templates, but patient and control samples were amplified and corrected together, so any skew would affect both groups equally. In all four CD4+ subsets, TCRB CDR3 length was moderately but significantly shorter in type 1 diabetes patients.

Each donor gave one peripheral blood draw, averaging approximately 120 mL, which was collected into heparinised tubes. A BD FACSAria II was used to sort naive, central memory, regulatory and stem cell-like memory CD4+ T cells with a panel that included CD45RO, CCR7, CD25, CD127, CD95 and CD27. Every sorted population had a purity above 95%. PBMCs were isolated right away by Lymphoprep density gradient centrifugation and were stained directly, without culture. So that batch effects would be minimized, each experiment stained and sorted samples in pairs, pairing one healthy donor with one patient. The entire isolated RNA was reverse transcribed using the High Capacity cDNA Reverse Transcription Kit, and thus expressed TCRB transcripts were sequenced. Deep immunoSEQ sequencing was performed on naive, central memory and regulatory T cell samples, with an average of about 4 million total reads per sample. Sorted cells were lysed in RLT buffer, and RNA was extracted using DNase-treated RNeasy Micro or Mini kits according to cell number. Each cell subset was processed separately to prevent cross-contamination, with patient and healthy donor samples processed together. TCRB sequences were amplified from cDNA with the immunoSEQ multiplex PCR, producing 87-bp fragments spanning the CDR3 region. Sequencing of the amplicons was performed on the Illumina HiSeq platform. The study's own analysis went as follows. Synthetic template baselines were used to correct PCR bias computationally, reads within Hamming distance 2 were collapsed together, and singletons that could not be merged were discarded. Reads were aligned against IMGT to assign V, D and J genes, CDR3 length and insertions or deletions at six rearrangement sites. Clonotype counts were normalized to sorted cell number within each subset before computing true diversity and Gini coefficients with the tcR R package. The overlap coefficient, calculated on TCRB nucleotide sequences, was used to measure repertoire sharing. Out-of-frame TCRB sequences from naive cells were analyzed to stand in for the pre-selection repertoire. The clones in this table, taken by TCRdb from immuneACCESS, are in-frame only. Not every clone is retained; where verified, under half of the shortfall comes from an unresolved V gene, and the cause of the rest is unknown. That table supplies the V and J calls and clone size; D and trimming were determined from the DNA. This sample is represented by 150,000 to 200,000 clones; about 63% of them were singletons. The top ten constitute roughly 0.092% of the sample.

The V and J genes are TRBV9 and TRBJ2-3, with 7 bases matching TRBD1. The sample was naive CD4+ T cells from blood. The cell subset or site tag for this specimen amounts to: true naive CD4+ T cells. The origin of this receptor is a man aged 25-45 years with type 1 diabetes. Read as DNA, the sequence is TGTGCCAGCAGCGTAGGACAGGGCCGGGCAGATACGCAGTATTTT. It translates as CASSVGQGRADTQYF.